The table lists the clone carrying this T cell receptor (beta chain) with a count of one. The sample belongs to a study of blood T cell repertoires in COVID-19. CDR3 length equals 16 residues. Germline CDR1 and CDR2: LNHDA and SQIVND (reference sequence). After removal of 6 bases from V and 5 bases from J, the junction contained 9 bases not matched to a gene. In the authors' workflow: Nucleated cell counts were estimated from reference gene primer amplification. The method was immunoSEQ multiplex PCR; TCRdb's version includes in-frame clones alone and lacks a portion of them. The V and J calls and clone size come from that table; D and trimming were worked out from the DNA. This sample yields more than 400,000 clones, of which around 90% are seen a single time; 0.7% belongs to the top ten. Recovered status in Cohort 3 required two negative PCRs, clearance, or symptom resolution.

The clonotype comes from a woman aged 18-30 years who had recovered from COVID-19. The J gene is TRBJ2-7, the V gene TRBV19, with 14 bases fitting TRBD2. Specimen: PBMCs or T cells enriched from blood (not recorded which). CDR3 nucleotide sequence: TGTGCCAGTAGCACGGGACTAGCGGGGGCGGGGGACGAGCAGTACTTC. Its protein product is CASSTGLAGAGDEQYF.